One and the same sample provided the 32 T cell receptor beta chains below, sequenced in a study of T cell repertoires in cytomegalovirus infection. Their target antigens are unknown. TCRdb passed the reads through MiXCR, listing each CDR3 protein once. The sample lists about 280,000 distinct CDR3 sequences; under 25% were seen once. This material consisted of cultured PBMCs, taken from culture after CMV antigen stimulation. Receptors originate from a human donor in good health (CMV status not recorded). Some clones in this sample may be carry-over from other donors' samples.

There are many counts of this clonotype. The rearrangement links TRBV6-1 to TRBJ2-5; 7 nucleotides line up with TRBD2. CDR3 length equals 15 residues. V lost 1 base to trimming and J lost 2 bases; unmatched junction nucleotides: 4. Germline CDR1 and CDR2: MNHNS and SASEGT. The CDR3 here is CASSEVGGGQETQYF. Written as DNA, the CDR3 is TGTGCCAGCAGTGAAGTGGGGGGAGGGCAAGAGACCCAGTACTTC.

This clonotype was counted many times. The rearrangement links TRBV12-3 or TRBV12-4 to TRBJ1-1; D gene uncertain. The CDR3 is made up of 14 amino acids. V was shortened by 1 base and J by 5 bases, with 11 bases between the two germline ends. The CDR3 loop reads CASSLGPGGTEAFF. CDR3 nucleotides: TGTGCCAGCAGTTTAGGGCCCGGAGGGACTGAAGCTTTCTTT.

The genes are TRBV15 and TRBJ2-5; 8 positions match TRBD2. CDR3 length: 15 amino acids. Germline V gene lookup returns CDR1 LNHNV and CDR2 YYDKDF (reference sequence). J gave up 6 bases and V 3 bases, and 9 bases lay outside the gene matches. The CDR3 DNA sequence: TGTGCCACCAGCAGCGGGGGGGGCGGACGACAGACCCAGTACTTC. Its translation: CATSSGGGGRQTQYF. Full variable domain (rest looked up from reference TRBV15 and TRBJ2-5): DAMVIQNPRYQVTQFGKPVTLSCSQTLNHNVMYWYQQKSSQAPKLLFHYYDKDFNNEADTPDNFQSRRPNTSFCFLDIRSPGLGDTAMYLCATSSGGGGRQTQYFGPGTRLLVL.

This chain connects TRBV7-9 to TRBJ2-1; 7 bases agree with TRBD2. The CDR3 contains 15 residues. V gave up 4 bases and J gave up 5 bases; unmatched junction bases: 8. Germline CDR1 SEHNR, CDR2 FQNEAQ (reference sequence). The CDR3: CASSSLGGSNNEQFF. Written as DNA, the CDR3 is TGTGCCAGCAGCTCGTTGGGGGGGTCCAACAATGAGCAGTTCTTC.

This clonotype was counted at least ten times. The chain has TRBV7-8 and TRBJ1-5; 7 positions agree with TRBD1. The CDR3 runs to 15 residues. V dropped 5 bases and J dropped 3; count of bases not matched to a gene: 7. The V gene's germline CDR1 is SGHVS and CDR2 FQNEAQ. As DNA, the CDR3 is TGTGCCAGCAGCAATTCGGGACAGTTCAATCAGCCCCAGCATTTT. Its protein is CASSNSGQFNQPQHF.

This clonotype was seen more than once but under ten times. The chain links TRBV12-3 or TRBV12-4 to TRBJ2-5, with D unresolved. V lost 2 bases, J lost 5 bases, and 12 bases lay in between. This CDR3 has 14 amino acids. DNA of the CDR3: TGTGCCAGCAGTTTAATGGCCTCCGGGGAGACCCAGTACTTC. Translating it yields CASSLMASGETQYF.

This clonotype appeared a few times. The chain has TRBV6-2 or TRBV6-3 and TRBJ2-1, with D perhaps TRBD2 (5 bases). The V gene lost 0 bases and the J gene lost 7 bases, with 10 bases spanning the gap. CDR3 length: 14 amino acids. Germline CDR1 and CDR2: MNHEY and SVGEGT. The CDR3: CASSYSYQRNEQFF. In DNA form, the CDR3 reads TGTGCCAGCAGTTACTCTTACCAGCGGAATGAGCAGTTCTTC.

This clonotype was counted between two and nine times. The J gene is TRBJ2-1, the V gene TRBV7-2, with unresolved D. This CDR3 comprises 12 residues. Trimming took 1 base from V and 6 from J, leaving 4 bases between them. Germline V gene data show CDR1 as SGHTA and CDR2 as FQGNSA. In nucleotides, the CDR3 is TGTGCCAGCAGCTTAGTTATCAATGAGCAGTTCTTC. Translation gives CASSLVINEQFF.

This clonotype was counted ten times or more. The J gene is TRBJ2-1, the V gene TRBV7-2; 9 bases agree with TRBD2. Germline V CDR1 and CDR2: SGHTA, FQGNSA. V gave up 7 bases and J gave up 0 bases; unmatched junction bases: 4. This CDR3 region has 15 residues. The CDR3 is CASTLAGPSYNEQFF. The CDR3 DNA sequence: TGTGCCAGCACTCTAGCGGGACCCTCCTACAATGAGCAGTTCTTC.

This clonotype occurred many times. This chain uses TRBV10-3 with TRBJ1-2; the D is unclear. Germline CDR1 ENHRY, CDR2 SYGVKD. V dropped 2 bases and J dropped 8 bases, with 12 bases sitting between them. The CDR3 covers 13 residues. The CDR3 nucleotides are TGTGCCATCAGTGAGGGGGAACGGTTAGGCTACACCTTC. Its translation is CAISEGERLGYTF.

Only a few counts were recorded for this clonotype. CDR3 in amino acids: CASSIMGQGARYEQYF. CDR3 DNA: TGTGCCAGTAGTATTATGGGACAGGGGGCTCGCTACGAGCAGTACTTC. The rearrangement uses TRBV19 and TRBJ2-7, with 12 positions matching TRBD1. The CDR3 length is 16 residues. The J segment lost 3 bases and the V segment lost 3 bases, leaving 6 bases of the junction unmatched. Germline V lookup: CDR1 LNHDA, CDR2 SQIVND (reference sequence). Supplemented by reference TRBV19 and TRBJ2-7, the full variable domain reads DGGITQSPKYLFRKEGQNVTLSCEQNLNHDAMYWYRQDPGQGLRLIYYSQIVNDFQKGDIAEGYSVSREKKESFPLTVTSAQKNPTAFYLCASSIMGQGARYEQYFGPGTRLTVT.

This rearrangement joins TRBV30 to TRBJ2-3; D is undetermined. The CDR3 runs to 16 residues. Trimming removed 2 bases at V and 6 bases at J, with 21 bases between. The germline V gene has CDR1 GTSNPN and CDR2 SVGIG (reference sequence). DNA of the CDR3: TGTGCCTGGAGTCCCAGGTCCTGGACCTTAGTTGATACGCAGTATTTT. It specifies CAWSPRSWTLVDTQYF.

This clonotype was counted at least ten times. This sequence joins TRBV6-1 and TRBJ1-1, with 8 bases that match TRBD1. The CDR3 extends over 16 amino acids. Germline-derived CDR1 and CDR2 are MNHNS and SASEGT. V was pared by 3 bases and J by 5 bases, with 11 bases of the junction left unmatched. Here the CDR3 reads CASSDRVQGARTEAFF. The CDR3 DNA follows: TGTGCCAGCAGTGACCGGGTCCAGGGGGCGCGAACTGAAGCTTTCTTT.

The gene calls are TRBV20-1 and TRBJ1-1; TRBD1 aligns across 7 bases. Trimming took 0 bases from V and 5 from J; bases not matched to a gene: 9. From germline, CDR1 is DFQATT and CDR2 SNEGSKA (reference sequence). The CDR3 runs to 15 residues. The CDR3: CSARDPTGDGTEAFF. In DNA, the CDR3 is TGCAGTGCTAGAGATCCCACAGGGGATGGGACTGAAGCTTTCTTT.

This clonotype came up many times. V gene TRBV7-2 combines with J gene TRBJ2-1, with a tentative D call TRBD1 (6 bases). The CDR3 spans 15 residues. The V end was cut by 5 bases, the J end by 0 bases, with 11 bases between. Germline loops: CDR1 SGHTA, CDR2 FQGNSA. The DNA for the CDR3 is TGTGCCAGCAGCACCGACAGGAGCTCCTACAATGAGCAGTTCTTC. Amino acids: CASSTDRSSYNEQFF.

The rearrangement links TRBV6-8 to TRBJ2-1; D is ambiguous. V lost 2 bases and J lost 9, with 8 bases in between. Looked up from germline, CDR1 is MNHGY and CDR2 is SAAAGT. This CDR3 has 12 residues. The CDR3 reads CASSYHRSEQFF. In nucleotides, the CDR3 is TGTGCCAGCAGTTACCATAGAAGTGAGCAGTTCTTC.

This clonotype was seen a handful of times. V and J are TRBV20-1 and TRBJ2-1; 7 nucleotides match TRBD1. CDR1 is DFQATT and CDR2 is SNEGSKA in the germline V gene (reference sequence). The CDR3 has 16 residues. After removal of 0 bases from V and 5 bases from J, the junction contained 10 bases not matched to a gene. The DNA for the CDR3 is TGCAGTGCTAGAGATCAGCTGGGGGACAGAAACAATGAGCAGTTCTTC. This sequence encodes CSARDQLGDRNNEQFF.

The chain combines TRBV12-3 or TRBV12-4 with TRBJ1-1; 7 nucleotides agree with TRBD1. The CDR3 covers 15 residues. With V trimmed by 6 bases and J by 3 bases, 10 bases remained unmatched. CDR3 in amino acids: CASSAGGGSDTEAFF. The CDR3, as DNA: TGTGCCAGCAGCGCAGGGGGAGGGTCGGACACTGAAGCTTTCTTT.

The CDR3 region has the DNA TGTGCCAGCAGTTTTCCAGGGGGCGATGAAGCTTTCTTT. Amino acids: CASSFPGGDEAFF. V gene TRBV12-3 or TRBV12-4 combines with J gene TRBJ1-1; 8 bases map to TRBD1. The CDR3 contains 13 residues. V lost 3 bases and J lost 7; bases outside the gene matches: 4.

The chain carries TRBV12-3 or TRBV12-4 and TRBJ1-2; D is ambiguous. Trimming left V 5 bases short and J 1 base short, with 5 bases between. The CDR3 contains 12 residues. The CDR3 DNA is TGTGCCAGCAGTCTCTATAACTATGGCTACACCTTC. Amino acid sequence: CASSLYNYGYTF.

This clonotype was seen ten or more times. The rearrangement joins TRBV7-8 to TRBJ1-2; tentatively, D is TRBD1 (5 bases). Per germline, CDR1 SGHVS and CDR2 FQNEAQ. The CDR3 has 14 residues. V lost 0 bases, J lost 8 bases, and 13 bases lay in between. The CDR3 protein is CASSLAQGGDGYTF. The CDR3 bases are TGTGCCAGCAGCTTAGCGCAGGGAGGGGACGGCTACACCTTC.

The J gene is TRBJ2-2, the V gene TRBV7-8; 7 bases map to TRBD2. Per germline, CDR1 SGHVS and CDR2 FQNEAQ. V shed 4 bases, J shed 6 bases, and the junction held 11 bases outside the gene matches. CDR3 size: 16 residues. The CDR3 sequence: CASSSGLPNEAGELFF. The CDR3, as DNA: TGTGCCAGCAGCTCGGGACTACCTAATGAGGCCGGGGAGCTGTTTTTT.

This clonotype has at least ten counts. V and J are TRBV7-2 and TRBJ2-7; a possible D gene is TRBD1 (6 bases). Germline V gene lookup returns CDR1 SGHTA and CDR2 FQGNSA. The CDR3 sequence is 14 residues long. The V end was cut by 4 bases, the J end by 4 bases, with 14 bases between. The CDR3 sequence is CASSSQGGDYEQYF. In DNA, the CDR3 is TGTGCCAGCAGCTCCCAAGGGGGAGATTACGAGCAGTACTTC.

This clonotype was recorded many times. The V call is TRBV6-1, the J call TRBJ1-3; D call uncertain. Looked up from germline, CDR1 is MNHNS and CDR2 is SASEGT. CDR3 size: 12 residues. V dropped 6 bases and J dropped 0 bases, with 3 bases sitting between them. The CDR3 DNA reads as TGTGCCAGCAGCACCTCTGGAAACACCATATATTTT. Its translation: CASSTSGNTIYF.

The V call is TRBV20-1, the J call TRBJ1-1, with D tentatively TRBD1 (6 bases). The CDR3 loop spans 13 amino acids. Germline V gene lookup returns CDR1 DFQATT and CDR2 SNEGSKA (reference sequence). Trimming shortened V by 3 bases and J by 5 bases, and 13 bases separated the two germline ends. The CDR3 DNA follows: TGCAGTGCTAGCACTAAAGGGGGGACTGAAGCTTTCTTT. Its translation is CSASTKGGTEAFF.

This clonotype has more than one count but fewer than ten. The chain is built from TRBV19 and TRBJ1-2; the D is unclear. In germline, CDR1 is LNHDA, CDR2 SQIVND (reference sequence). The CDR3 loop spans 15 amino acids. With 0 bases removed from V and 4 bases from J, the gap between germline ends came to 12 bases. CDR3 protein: CASSIDGRSLYGYTF. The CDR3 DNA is TGTGCCAGTAGTATAGATGGTAGAAGCCTCTATGGCTACACCTTC.

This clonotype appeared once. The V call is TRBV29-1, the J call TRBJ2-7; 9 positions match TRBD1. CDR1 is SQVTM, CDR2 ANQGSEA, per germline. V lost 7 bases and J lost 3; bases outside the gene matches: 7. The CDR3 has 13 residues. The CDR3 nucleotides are TGCAGCGCACTAGACAGGGGGGGCTACGAGCAGTACTTC. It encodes CSALDRGGYEQYF.

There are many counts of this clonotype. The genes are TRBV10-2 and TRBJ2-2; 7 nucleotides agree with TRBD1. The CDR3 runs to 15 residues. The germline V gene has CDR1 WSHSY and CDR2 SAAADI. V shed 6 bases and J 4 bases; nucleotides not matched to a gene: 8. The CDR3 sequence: CASRGDRVVTGELFF. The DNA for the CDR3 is TGCGCCAGCAGAGGAGACAGGGTGGTCACCGGGGAGCTGTTTTTT.

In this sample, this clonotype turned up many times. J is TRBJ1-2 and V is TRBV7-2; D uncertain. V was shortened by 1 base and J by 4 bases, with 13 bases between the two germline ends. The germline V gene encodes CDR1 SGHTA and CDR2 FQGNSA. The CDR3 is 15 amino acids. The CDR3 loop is CASSLGFRTGYGYTF. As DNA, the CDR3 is TGTGCCAGCAGCTTAGGATTCCGGACGGGCTATGGCTACACCTTC.

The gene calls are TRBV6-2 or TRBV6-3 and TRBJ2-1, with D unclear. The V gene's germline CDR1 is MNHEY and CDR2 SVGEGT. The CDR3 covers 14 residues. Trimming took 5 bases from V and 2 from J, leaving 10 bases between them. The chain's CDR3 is CASSTRLAYNEQFF. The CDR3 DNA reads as TGTGCCAGCAGTACCCGACTGGCCTACAATGAGCAGTTCTTC.

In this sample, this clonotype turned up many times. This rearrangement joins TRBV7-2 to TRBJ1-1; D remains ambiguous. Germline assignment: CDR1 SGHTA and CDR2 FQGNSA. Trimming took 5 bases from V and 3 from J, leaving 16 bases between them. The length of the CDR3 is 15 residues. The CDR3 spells CASSRNGPPDTEAFF. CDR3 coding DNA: TGTGCCAGCAGCCGAAATGGACCTCCGGACACTGAAGCTTTCTTT.

The CDR3 protein is CASSLVRLSPPGAHSYNEQFF. The CDR3 coding sequence is TGTGCCAGCAGCTTAGTTCGACTTTCGCCCCCTGGGGCCCACTCCTACAATGAGCAGTTCTTC. This chain uses TRBV7-2 with TRBJ2-1; D may be TRBD1 (5 bases). The CDR3 covers 21 residues. Germline V gene sequence: CDR1 SGHTA, CDR2 FQGNSA. The ends were cut back, 1 base at V and 0 bases at J, with 25 bases in the middle.